The clone carrying this T cell receptor beta chain showed up just once. Its specificity is unknown. Method: immunoSEQ multiplex PCR; TCRdb's copy keeps in-frame clones and lacks some. The table has 95,000 to 120,000 clones, about 82% seen once. The data were obtained in a study of T cell responses to AZD1222 COVID-19 vaccine. Study-level results: The breadth and depth of Spike-specific TCRs increased once two AZD1222 doses had been given.

The V end was cut by 2 bases, the J end by 14 bases, with 13 bases between. The CDR3 covers 12 residues. CDR1 is MNHEY, CDR2 SMNVEV, per germline (reference sequence). Sequenced material: peripheral blood, taken on day 0 of AZD1222 vaccination. This receptor was taken from an adult in good health. The chain joins TRBV27 to TRBJ2-1; no definite D call. For the CDR3, the DNA is TGTGCCAGCAGTTTAAGCCATAACATGAAGTTCTTC. Protein product: CASSLSHNMKFF.